This TCR beta chain was documented in a study of blood T cell repertoires in COVID-19. Per the germline V gene, CDR1 is MNHEY and CDR2 is SMNVEV (reference sequence). The CDR3 spans 12 residues. Trimming pared 7 bases from V and 5 bases from J, leaving 12 bases between. TCRdb's table, derived via immunoSEQ multiplex PCR, lists solely in-frame clones and lacks some. The table shows about 29,000 clones, with 85% to 90% occurring only once. The chain links TRBV27 to TRBJ2-7; a weak D match, TRBD1 (7 bases). This clonotype was obtained from a man older than 75 with acute or convalescent COVID-19. The specimen was peripheral blood. The CDR3 DNA reads as TGTGCCAGCAAACAGGGGAGGAACGAGCAGTACTTC. This encodes CASKQGRNEQYF.